This entry features one TCR beta chain sequence. Trimming stripped 5 bases from V and 3 bases from J, with 11 bases between. There are 14 residues in the CDR3. Germline CDR1 and CDR2: LGHNA and YSLEER. This record comes from a study of blood T cell repertoires in COVID-19. The method was immunoSEQ multiplex PCR; TCRdb's version includes in-frame clones alone and lacks a portion of them. The sample yields about 83,000 clones, 65% to 85% seen once. The sequencing sample was made of peripheral blood. The TCR originated in a woman older than 75 with acute or convalescent COVID-19. The rearrangement joins TRBV4-3 to TRBJ1-3; possibly TRBD1 for D (6 bases). CDR3: CASSSRTVGNTIYF. Written as DNA, the CDR3 is TGCGCCAGCAGCTCAAGGACAGTTGGAAACACCATATATTTT.